The 11 T cell receptor beta chains given below trace back to one sample, sequenced in a study of T cell clonotyping in hematopoietic cell transplantation. Time point in this sample: recipient sample about 28 days before transplant, after cytoreduction. Sequenced by immunoSEQ multiplex PCR; TCRdb stores in-frame clones only, minus some. In the table there are fewer than 50,000 clones, 65% to 90% of which are singletons. The sequencing here drew on peripheral blood mononuclear cells, taken before stem cell transplant. The receptors here all came from a man aged 60-69 years with biphenotypic leukemia. Some clones in this sample may be carry-over from other donors' samples.

DNA for the CDR3: TGTGCCAGCAGTTATGAACCTTTTCACTATGGCTACACCTTC. Its translation is CASSYEPFHYGYTF. The rearrangement joins TRBV6-5 to TRBJ1-2; D ambiguous. Germline CDR1 reads MNHEY; CDR2 reads SVGAGI. V shed 3 bases and J shed 3 bases, with 11 bases lying between them. The CDR3 loop spans 14 amino acids.

The V call is TRBV18, the J call TRBJ1-1; unclear D gene. This CDR3 spans 13 amino acids. Germline assignment: CDR1 KGHSH and CDR2 LQKENI. The ends were cut back, 5 bases at V and 2 bases at J, with 9 bases in the middle. This CDR3 reads CASSKGRNTEAFF. CDR3 DNA: TGTGCCAGCTCAAAGGGAAGAAACACTGAAGCTTTCTTT.

This sequence joins TRBV6-1 and TRBJ2-2, with TRBD1 matching over 8 bases. The CDR3 extends over 14 amino acids. Germline V gene data show CDR1 as MNHNS and CDR2 as SASEGT. The ends lost 6 bases at V and 3 bases at J; junction bases unmatched: 3. CDR3 amino acids: CASSRGPDTGELFF. CDR3 in DNA: TGTGCCAGCAGCAGGGGGCCGGACACCGGGGAGCTGTTTTTT.

The chain recombines TRBV7-8 with TRBJ2-7; unclear D gene. Trimming stripped 0 bases from V and 5 bases from J, with 11 bases between. The germline V gene has CDR1 SGHVS and CDR2 FQNEAQ. This CDR3 is built from 14 residues. CDR3 loop: CASSLALSGDEQYF. In nucleotides, the CDR3 is TGTGCCAGCAGCTTAGCGCTATCAGGAGACGAGCAGTACTTC.

The genes are TRBV27 and TRBJ1-5, with D unclear. V dropped 5 bases and J dropped 2 bases, with 10 bases sitting between them. Germline-derived CDR1 and CDR2 are MNHEY and SMNVEV (reference sequence). The CDR3 sequence is 14 residues long. In nucleotides, the CDR3 is TGTGCCAGCAGTCGGACCTGGGGCAATCAGCCCCAGCATTTT. Translation: CASSRTWGNQPQHF.

V usage is TRBV7-2 and J usage is TRBJ2-5; D remains unclear. The CDR3 consists of 13 residues. Trimming shortened V by 3 bases and J by 2 bases, and 7 bases separated the two germline ends. The germline CDR1 and CDR2 sequences are SGHTA and FQGNSA. CDR3 sequence reads: CASSFSSQETQYF. DNA for the CDR3: TGTGCCAGCAGCTTCTCCTCTCAAGAGACCCAGTACTTC. Looking up the rest from reference TRBV7-2 and TRBJ2-5 gives the full variable domain: GAGVSQSPSNKVTEKGKDVELRCDPISGHTALYWYRQSLGQGLEFLIYFQGNSAPDKSGLPSDRFSAERTGGSVSTLTIQRTQQEDSAVYLCASSFSSQETQYFGPGTRLLVL.

This chain joins TRBV30 and TRBJ1-5; TRBD1 might be the D (6 bases). CDR1 is GTSNPN, CDR2 SVGIG, per germline (reference sequence). V gave up 2 bases and J gave up 4 bases, with 12 bases separating them. The CDR3 consists of 14 residues. CDR3 sequence reads: CAWSLGAPNQPQHF. The CDR3 region has the DNA TGTGCCTGGAGTCTGGGGGCACCAAATCAGCCCCAGCATTTT. The full variable domain, its missing parts supplied by reference TRBV30 and TRBJ1-5, is SQTIHQWPATLVQPVGSPLSLECTVEGTSNPNLYWYRQAAGRGLQLLFYSVGIGQISSEVPQNLSASRPQDRQFILSSKKLLLSDSGFYLCAWSLGAPNQPQHFGDGTRLSIL.

The count of this clone is one. This chain links TRBV7-2 with TRBJ1-2; D remains unclear. Germline V gene data show CDR1 as SGHTA and CDR2 as FQGNSA. V lost 3 bases, J lost 5 bases, and 7 bases lay in between. This CDR3 contains 12 residues. CDR3 amino acids: CASSFQIYGYTF. The CDR3 DNA follows: TGTGCCAGCAGCTTTCAGATTTATGGCTACACCTTC.

The V and J genes are TRBV14 and TRBJ1-1; TRBD1 might be the D (5 bases). The V gene lost 2 bases and the J gene lost 2 bases, with 21 bases spanning the gap. The CDR3 totals 18 residues. Per germline, CDR1 SGHDN and CDR2 FVKESK. The CDR3 loop is CASSQRGSRPTLNTEAFF. The CDR3 DNA follows: TGTGCCAGCAGCCAAAGGGGTAGTCGTCCCACCCTAAACACTGAAGCTTTCTTT.

The gene calls are TRBV30 and TRBJ2-4; D perhaps matches TRBD1 (5 bases). V gave up 2 bases and J gave up 8 bases, with 19 bases separating them. The CDR3 has 15 residues. The germline CDR1 and CDR2 sequences are GTSNPN and SVGIG (reference sequence). The CDR3 region has the DNA TGTGCCTGGAGTCCTAATCAGGGTCCTGGGGACATTCAGTACTTC. Amino acid sequence: CAWSPNQGPGDIQYF.

The V call is TRBV5-8, the J call TRBJ2-7; D uncertain. In germline, CDR1 is SGHTS, CDR2 YDEGEE. Trimming left V 1 base short and J 6 bases short, with 11 bases between. This CDR3 has 13 residues. CDR3 in amino acids: CASSLRATREQYF. CDR3 DNA sequence: TGTGCCAGCAGCTTGAGGGCCACACGCGAGCAGTACTTC.